These T cell receptor beta chains were read from a single sample in a study of T cells in Graves' hyperthyroidism and ophthalmopathy. TCRdb analysed the multiplex PCR reads with MiXCR anew, one entry per CDR3 protein. The table lists some 650,000 distinct CDR3 sequences, about 16% of them singletons. Material: blood. Receptors were obtained from a woman aged 35 to 49 with Graves' ophthalmopathy. Each CDR3 is given with its conserved first and last residue. Each record gives: CDR3 protein, V gene.

CASRAGQGAWEDEQYF | TRBV11-3
CASSPKRGYTDTQYF | TRBV18
CASAPAGGLLYEQFF | TRBV3-1
CASSPGLAASYEQYF | TRBV7-2
CASSASGTSRYEQYF | TRBV27
CASSPQDRTGDGYTF | TRBV18
CASSSGRGVGEKLFF | TRBV28
CASTQGSSGNTIYF | TRBV6-1
CASDRGYEQYF | TRBV28
CASSYQGNPYNEQFF | TRBV12-3/TRBV12-4
CASSLRQNSPLHF | TRBV27
CASSWGGVNTEAFF | TRBV28
CASSATGANYGYTF | TRBV27
CASSSPLATYEQYF | TRBV7-9
CASSQVASGGAVADTQYF | TRBV11-2
CSGYGHNEQLF | TRBV20-1
CASSSPAWGTGVDTQYF | TRBV7-8
CASSSTTTNTGELFF | TRBV7-9
CAGSPDRDTQYF | TRBV30
CASSYSPAVTYNEQFF | TRBV6-5
CAISRGQNYGYTF | TRBV10-3
CASSEVSEETQYF | TRBV2
CASSPGQDYEQYF | TRBV5-1
CSAHLGLAGETQYF | TRBV20-1
CSAYRDDKETQYF | TRBV20-1
CASTPSLGGWGGIHEQFF | TRBV2
CASSVNVGNTIYF | TRBV27
CSARGGGRSNYEQCF | TRBV20-1
CSAPGENTGELFF | TRBV20-1
CASSFRRGSNTEAFF | TRBV11-1
CASSQSGTPGTQYF | TRBV12-3/TRBV12-4
CASTGNNQPQHF | TRBV6-1
CASSPPPAANTEAFF | TRBV18